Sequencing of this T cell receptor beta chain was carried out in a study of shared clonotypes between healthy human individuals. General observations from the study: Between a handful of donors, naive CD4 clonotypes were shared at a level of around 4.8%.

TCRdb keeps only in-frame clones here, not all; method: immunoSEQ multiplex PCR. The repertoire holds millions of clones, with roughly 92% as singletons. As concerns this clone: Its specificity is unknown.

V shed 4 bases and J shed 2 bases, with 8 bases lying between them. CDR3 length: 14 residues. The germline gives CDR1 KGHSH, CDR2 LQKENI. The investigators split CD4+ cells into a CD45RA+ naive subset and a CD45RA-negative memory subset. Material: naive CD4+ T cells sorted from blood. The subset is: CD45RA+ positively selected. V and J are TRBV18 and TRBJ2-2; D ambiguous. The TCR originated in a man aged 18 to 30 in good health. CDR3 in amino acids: CASSLRTNTGELFF. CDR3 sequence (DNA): TGTGCCAGCTCACTAAGAACTAACACCGGGGAGCTGTTTTTT.